This TCR beta chain was identified during a study of CD8+ T cells in alopecia areata. Extracted RNA was reverse transcribed into cDNA, the sequencing template. Using immunoSEQ multiplex PCR, the repertoire was profiled, and TCRdb retains in-frame clones only, with some absent. The table shows some 170,000 clones, with over 55% occurring only once. Trimming cost V 1 base and J 3 bases; bases outside gene matches: 3. Looked up from germline, CDR1 is SQVTM and CDR2 is ANQGSEA. The CDR3 runs to 14 residues. This sequence joins TRBV29-1 and TRBJ1-1; TRBD1 matches at 9 bases. The sequencing used CD4+ T cells sorted from blood, collected at week 0. This receptor was taken from a human donor with alopecia areata. CDR3 amino acids: CSVEARQGDTEAFF. For the CDR3, the DNA is TGCAGCGTTGAAGCCCGACAGGGGGACACTGAAGCTTTCTTT.